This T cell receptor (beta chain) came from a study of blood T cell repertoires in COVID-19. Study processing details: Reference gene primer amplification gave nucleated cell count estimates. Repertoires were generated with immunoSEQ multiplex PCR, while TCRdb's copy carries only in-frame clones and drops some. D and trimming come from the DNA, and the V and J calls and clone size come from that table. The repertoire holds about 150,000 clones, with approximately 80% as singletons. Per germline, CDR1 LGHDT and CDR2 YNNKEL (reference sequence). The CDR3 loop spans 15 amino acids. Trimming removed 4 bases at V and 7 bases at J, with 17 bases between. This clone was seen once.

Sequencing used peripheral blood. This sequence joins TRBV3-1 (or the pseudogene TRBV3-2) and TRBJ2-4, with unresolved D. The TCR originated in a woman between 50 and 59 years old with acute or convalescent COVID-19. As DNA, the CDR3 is TGTGCCAGCAGCCTAAGGAGAGGAGACTCGAACATTCAGTACTTC. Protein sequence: CASSLRRGDSNIQYF.